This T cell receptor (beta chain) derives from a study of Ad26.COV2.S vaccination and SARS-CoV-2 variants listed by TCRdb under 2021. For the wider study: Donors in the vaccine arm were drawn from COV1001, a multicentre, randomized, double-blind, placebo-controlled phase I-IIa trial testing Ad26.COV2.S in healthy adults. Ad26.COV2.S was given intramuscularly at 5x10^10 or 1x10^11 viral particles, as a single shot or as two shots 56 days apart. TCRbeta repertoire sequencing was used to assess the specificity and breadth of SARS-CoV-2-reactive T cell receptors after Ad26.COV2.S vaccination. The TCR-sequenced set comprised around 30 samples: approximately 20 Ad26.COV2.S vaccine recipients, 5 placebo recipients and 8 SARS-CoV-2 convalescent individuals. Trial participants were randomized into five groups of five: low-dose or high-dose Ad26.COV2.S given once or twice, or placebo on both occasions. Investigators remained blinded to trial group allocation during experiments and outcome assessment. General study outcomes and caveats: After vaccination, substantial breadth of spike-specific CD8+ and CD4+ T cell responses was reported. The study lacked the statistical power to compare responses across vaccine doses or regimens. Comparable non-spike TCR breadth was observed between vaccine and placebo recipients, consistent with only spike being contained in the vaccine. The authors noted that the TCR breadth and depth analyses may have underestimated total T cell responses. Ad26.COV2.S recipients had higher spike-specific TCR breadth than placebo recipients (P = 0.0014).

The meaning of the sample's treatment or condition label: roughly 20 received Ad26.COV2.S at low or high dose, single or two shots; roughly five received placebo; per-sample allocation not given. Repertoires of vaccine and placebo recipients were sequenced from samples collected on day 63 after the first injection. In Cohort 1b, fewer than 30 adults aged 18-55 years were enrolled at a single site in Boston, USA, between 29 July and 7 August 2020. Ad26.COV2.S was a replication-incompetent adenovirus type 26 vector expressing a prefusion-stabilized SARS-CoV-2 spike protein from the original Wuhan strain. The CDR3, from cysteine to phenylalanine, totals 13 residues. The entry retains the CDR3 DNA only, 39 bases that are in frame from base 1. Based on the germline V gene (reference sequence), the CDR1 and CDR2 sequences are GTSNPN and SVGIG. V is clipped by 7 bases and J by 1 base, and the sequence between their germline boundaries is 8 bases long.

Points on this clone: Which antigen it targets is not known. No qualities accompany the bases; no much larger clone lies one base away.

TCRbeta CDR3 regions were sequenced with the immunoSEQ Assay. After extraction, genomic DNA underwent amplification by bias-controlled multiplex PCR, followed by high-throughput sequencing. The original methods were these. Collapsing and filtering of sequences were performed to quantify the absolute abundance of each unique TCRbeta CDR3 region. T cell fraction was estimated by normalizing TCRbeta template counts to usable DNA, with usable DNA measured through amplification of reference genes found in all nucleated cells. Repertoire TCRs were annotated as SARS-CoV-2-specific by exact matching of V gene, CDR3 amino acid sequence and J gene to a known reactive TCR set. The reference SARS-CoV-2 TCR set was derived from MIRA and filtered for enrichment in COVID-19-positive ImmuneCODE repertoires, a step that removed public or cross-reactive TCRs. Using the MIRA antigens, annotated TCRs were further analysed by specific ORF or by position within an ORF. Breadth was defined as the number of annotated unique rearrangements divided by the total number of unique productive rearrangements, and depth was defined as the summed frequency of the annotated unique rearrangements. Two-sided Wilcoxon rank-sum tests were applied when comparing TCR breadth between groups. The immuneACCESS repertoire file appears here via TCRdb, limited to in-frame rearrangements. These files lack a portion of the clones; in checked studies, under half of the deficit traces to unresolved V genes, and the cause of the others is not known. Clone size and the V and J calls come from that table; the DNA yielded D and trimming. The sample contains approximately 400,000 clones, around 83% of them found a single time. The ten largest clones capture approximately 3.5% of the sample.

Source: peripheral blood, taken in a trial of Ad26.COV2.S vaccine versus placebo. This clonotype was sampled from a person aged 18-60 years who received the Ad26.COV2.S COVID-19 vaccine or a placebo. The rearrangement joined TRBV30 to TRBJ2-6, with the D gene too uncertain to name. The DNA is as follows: TGTGCCTCCTCAGTGTCTGGGGCCAACGTCCTGACTTTC. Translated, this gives CASSVSGANVLTF.